These 6 T cell receptor beta chains share one sample of origin, sequenced in a study of cytomegalovirus exposure and HLA in healthy donors. Sequencing was performed with immunoSEQ multiplex PCR; in TCRdb, only in-frame clones are kept and a portion is missing. The sample consists of about 140,000 clones, 87% of them appearing once. Source material: PBMCs. The receptors were sampled from a man aged 18 to 30 in good health and CMV-seropositive.

The gene calls are TRBV11-2 and TRBJ1-2, with D maybe TRBD1 (6 bases). V lost 5 bases to trimming and J lost 10 bases, with 20 bases between them. In germline, CDR1 is SGHAT, CDR2 FQNNGV. The CDR3 length is 14 residues. The CDR3 DNA reads as TGTGCCAGCAGCGACATCACAGGGTTGGCCCCCTACACCTTC. Its protein product is CASSDITGLAPYTF.

CDR3 sequence reads: CAWDQGMNTEAFF. The DNA of the CDR3 is TGTGCCTGGGATCAGGGAATGAACACTGAAGCTTTCTTT. The chain joins TRBV30 to TRBJ1-1; D might be TRBD1 (5 bases). Germline lookup yields CDR1 GTSNPN and CDR2 SVGIG (reference sequence). The CDR3 has 13 residues. V lost 5 bases, J lost 0 bases, and 10 bases lay in between.

V is TRBV5-1 and J is TRBJ2-4, with TRBD1 matching 7 bases. Trimming took 4 bases from V and 5 from J; bases not matched to a gene: 6. The CDR3 has 14 amino acids. In germline, CDR1 is SGHRS, CDR2 YFSETQ. This CDR3 is CASSLDRFENIQYF. The CDR3 DNA follows: TGCGCCAGCAGCCTGGACAGGTTTGAAAACATTCAGTACTTC.

This chain connects TRBV30 to TRBJ2-5; TRBD2 matches 14 bases. This CDR3 is 21 amino acids long. CDR1 and CDR2 (germline): GTSNPN, SVGIG (reference sequence). The V gene end was trimmed by 2 bases and the J gene end by 1 base; junction bases not matched to a gene: 18. CDR3 loop: CAWSSSRGTSGRVSGQETQYF. CDR3 DNA: TGTGCCTGGAGTTCGAGCCGGGGGACTAGCGGGAGAGTGTCCGGCCAAGAGACCCAGTACTTC.

This clone appeared once. The chain combines TRBV7-9 with TRBJ2-4, with D possibly matching TRBD2 (5 bases). V was pared by 1 base and J by 7 bases, with 11 bases between. CDR1 and CDR2 (germline): SEHNR, FQNEAQ (reference sequence). This CDR3 spans 14 amino acids. The CDR3 bases are TGTGCCAGCAGCTTAGACCGAAGGGAGAACATTCAGTACTTC. Its translation: CASSLDRRENIQYF. Full variable domain (rest looked up from reference TRBV7-9 and TRBJ2-4): DTGVSQNPRHKITKRGQNVTFRCDPISEHNRLYWYRQTLGQGPEFLTYFQNEAQLEKSRLLSDRFSAERPKGSFSTLEIQRTEQGDSAMYLCASSLDRRENIQYFGAGTRLSVL.

V and J are TRBV19 and TRBJ1-5, with 7 bases matching TRBD1. V lost 7 bases to trimming and J lost 3 bases; unmatched junction nucleotides: 9. Per germline, CDR1 LNHDA and CDR2 SQIVND (reference sequence). This CDR3 has 15 amino acids. The CDR3 bases are TGTGCCAGTAAACGAGTAGGACAGGACAATCAGCCCCAGCATTTT. It translates to CASKRVGQDNQPQHF.